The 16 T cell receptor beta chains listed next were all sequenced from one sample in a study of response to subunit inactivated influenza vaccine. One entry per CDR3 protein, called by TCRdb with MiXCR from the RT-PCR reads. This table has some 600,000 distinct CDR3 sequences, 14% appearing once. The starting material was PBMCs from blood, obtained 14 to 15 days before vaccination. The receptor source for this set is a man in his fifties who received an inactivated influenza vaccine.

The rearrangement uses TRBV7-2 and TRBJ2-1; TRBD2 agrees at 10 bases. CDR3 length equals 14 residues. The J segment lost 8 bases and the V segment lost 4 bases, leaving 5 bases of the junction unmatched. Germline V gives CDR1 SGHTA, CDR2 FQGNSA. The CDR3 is CASSSQLAGHEQFF. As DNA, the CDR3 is TGTGCCAGCAGCTCCCAACTAGCGGGACATGAGCAGTTCTTC. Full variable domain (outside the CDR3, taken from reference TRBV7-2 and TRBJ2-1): GAGVSQSPSNKVTEKGKDVELRCDPISGHTALYWYRQSLGQGLEFLIYFQGNSAPDKSGLPSDRFSAERTGGSVSTLTIQRTQQEDSAVYLCASSSQLAGHEQFFGPGTRLTVL.

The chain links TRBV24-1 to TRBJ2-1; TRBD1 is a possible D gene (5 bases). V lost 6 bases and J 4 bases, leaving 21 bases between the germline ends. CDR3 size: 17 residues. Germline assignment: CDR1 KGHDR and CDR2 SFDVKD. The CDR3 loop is CATSTLDTPFSYNEQFF. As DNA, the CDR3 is TGTGCCACCAGTACCCTGGACACCCCATTCTCTTACAATGAGCAGTTCTTC.

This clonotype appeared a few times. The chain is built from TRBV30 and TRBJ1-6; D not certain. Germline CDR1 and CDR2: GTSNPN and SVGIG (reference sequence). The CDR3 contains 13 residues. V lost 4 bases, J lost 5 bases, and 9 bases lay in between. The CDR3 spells CAWNEVDNSPLHF. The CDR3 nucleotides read TGTGCCTGGAACGAGGTGGATAATTCACCCCTCCACTTT.

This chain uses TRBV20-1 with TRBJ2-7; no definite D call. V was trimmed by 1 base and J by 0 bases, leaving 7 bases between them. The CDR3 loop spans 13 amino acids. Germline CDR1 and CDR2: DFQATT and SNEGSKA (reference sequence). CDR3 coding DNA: TGCAGTGCTAGAGTCGGCAGCTCCTACGAGCAGTACTTC. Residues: CSARVGSSYEQYF.

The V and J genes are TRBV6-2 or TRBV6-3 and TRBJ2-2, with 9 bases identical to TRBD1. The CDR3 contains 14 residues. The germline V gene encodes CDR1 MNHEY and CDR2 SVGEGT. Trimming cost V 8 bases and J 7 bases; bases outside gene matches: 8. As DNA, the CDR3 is TGTGCCAGCGAGTTAGGACAGGGGTACGGGGAGCTGTTTTTT. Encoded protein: CASELGQGYGELFF.

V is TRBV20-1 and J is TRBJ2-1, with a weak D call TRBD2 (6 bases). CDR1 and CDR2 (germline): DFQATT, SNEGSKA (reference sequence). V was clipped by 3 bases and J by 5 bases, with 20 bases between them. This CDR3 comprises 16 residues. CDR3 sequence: CSASEVGTPGDNEQFF. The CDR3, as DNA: TGCAGTGCTAGCGAAGTCGGGACTCCGGGGGACAATGAGCAGTTCTTC.

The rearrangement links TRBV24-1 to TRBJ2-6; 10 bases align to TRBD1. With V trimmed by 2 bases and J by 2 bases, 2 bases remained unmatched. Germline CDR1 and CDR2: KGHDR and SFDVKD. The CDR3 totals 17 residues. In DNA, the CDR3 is TGTGCCACCAGTGATTCGACAGGGGGCGCTGGGGCCAACGTCCTGACTTTC. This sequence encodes CATSDSTGGAGANVLTF.

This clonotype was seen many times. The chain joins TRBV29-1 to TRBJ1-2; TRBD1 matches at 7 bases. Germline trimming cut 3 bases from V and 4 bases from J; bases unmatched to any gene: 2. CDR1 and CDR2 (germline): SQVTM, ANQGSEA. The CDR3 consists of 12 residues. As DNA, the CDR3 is TGCAGCGTTGAGGACAGGACCTATGGCTACACCTTC. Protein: CSVEDRTYGYTF.

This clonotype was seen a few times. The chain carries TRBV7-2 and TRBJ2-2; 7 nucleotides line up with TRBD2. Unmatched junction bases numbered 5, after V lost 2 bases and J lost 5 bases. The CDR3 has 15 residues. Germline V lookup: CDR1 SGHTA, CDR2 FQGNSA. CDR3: CASSLWASGTGELFF. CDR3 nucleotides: TGTGCCAGCAGCTTATGGGCTAGCGGTACCGGGGAGCTGTTTTTT.

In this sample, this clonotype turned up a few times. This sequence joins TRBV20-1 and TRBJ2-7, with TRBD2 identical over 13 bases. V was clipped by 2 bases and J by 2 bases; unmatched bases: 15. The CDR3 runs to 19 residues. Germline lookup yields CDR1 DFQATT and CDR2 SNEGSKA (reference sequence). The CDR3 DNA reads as TGCAGTGCTAGAACCCCGACTAGCGGGGGGAAATTTTCGGCCTACGAGCAGTACTTC. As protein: CSARTPTSGGKFSAYEQYF.

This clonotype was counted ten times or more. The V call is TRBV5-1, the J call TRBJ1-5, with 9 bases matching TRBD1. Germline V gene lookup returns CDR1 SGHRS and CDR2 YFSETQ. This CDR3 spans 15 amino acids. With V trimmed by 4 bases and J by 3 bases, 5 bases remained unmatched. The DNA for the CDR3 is TGCGCCAGCAGCCTGACAGGGGGAAACAATCAGCCCCAGCATTTT. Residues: CASSLTGGNNQPQHF.

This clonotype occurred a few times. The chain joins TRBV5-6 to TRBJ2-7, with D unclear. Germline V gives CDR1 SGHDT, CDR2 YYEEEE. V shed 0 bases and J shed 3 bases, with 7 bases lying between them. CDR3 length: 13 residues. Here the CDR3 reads CASSLESVYEQYF. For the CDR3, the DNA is TGTGCCAGCAGCTTGGAAAGCGTCTACGAGCAGTACTTC.

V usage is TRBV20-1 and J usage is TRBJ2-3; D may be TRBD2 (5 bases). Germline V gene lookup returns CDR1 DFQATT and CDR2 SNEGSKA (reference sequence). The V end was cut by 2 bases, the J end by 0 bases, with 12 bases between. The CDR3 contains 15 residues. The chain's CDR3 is CSARILAKSTDTQYF. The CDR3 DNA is TGCAGTGCTAGAATATTAGCGAAGAGCACAGATACGCAGTATTTT.

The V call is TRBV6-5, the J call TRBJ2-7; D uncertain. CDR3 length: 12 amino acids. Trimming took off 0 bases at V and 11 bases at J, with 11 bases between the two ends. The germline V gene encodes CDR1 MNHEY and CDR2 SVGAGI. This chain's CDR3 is CASSYSSGSEYF. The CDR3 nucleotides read TGTGCCAGCAGTTACTCCTCCGGGTCGGAGTACTTC.

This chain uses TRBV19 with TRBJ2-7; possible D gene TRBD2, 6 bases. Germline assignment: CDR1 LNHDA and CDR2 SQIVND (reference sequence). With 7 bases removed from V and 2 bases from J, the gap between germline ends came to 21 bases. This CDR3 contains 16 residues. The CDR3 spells CASTLGPGVPTYEQYF. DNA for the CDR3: TGTGCCAGTACCCTGGGTCCGGGAGTTCCCACCTACGAGCAGTACTTC. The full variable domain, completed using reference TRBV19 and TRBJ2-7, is DGGITQSPKYLFRKEGQNVTLSCEQNLNHDAMYWYRQDPGQGLRLIYYSQIVNDFQKGDIAEGYSVSREKKESFPLTVTSAQKNPTAFYLCASTLGPGVPTYEQYFGPGTRLTVT.

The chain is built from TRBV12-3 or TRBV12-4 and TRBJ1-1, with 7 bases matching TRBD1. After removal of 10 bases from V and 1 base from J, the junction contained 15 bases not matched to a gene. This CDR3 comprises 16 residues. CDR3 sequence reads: CATRGTESLKNTEAFF. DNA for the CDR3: TGTGCCACCAGAGGGACAGAGTCCTTAAAGAACACTGAAGCTTTCTTT.